Listed below are T cell receptor beta chains from one sample, sequenced in a study of blood T cell repertoires in COVID-19. Sequencing was performed with immunoSEQ multiplex PCR; in TCRdb, only in-frame clones are kept and a portion is missing. The table records 200,000 to 250,000 clones, 86% of them present only once. The sequenced material came from peripheral blood. Receptors originate from a woman in her forties or fifties with COVID-19, enrolled during active disease. Each CDR3 is given with its conserved first and last residue. Each record gives: D gene, J gene, V gene, clone size, CDR3 DNA, CDR3 protein. D genes are given only for firm matches. Some rows have no size entry. The others give once, few or many, or a class for an expanded clone.

>-|TRBJ2-5|TRBV19|-
TGTGCCAGCAGGGTTCAAGAGACCCAGTACTTC
CASRVQETQYF
>TRBD2|TRBJ2-3|TRBV20-1|-
TGCAGTGTAGCGGGGGCAGATACGCAGTATTTT
CSVAGADTQYF
>-|TRBJ1-2|TRBV4-3|-
TGCGCCAGCAGCCATCCTAGGGTGGGGGGAAGTTCCTACTATGGCTACACCTTC
CASSHPRVGGSSYYGYTF
>-|TRBJ2-1|TRBV24-1|-
TGTGCCACCAGTCCCCCGGGGAAGGCCTACAATGAGCAGTTCTTC
CATSPPGKAYNEQFF
>TRBD2|TRBJ2-1|TRBV19|-
TGTGCCAGTACCTGGGGGGGGGTGTACAATGAGCAGTTCTTC
CASTWGGVYNEQFF
>TRBD1|TRBJ2-7|TRBV6-5|few
TGTGCCAGCAGTTCCACGGGACAGGGGTCCTACGAGCAGTACTTC
CASSSTGQGSYEQYF
>TRBD2|TRBJ2-7|TRBV7-2|-
TGTGCCAGCAGCTTAGCGGGACTAGCGGGGGGGCCTCACGAGCAGTACTTC
CASSLAGLAGGPHEQYF
>-|TRBJ2-3|TRBV6-5|-
TGTGCCAGCAGACCTAGACGGCTTAGCACAGATACGCAGTATTTT
CASRPRRLSTDTQYF
>TRBD1|TRBJ1-3|TRBV9|medium-sized
TGTGCCAGCAGTTCACAGGGGACTGGAAACACCATATATTTT
CASSSQGTGNTIYF
>TRBD1|TRBJ1-1|TRBV19|-
TGTGCCAGTAGTATGCTACAGGGGAGGATGTTTTCCGTTGAAGCTTTCTTT
CASSMLQGRMFSVEAFF
>-|TRBJ2-2|TRBV10-2|-
TGCGCCGGACGCTCGGGACTCGCGAACACCGGGGAGCTGTTTTTT
CAGRSGLANTGELFF
>TRBD1|TRBJ1-1|TRBV2|-
TGTGCCAGCAGTGAACCCGTCCGAGGGGGCGGTGAAGCTTTCTTT
CASSEPVRGGGEAFF
>-|TRBJ2-3|TRBV5-6|-
TGTGCCAGCAGCTTAAGCTACGGGGCAGATACGCAGTATTTT
CASSLSYGADTQYF
>TRBD1|TRBJ1-2|TRBV27|-
TGTGCCAGCAGTGACAGGGTAGGAGTTGGCTACACCTTC
CASSDRVGVGYTF
>TRBD2|TRBJ2-2|TRBV27|-
TGTGCCAGCAGATATCTTTGGCGGGGACTAGCGGGGCACACCGGGGAGCTGTTTTTT
CASRYLWRGLAGHTGELFF
>-|TRBJ1-2|TRBV19|-
TGTGCCAGTAGTTCCACAGGGAACTATGGCTACACCTTC
CASSSTGNYGYTF
>TRBD1|TRBJ1-2|TRBV6-6|few
TGTGCAACCAGGGGGGATGCCTATGGCTACACCTTC
CATRGDAYGYTF
>-|TRBJ1-1|TRBV12-5|-
TGTGCTAGTGCGGGACACCTCAACACTGAAGCTTTCTTT
CASAGHLNTEAFF
>-|TRBJ1-5|TRBV19|-
TGTGCCAGTAGCATTCAGCCCCAGCATTTT
CASSIQPQHF
>TRBD1|TRBJ2-3|TRBV5-1|-
TGCGCCAGCAGCAGGGACAGGGCAACAGATACGCAGTATTTT
CASSRDRATDTQYF
>-|TRBJ1-3|TRBV5-8|-
TGTGCCAGCAGCTTATACAGGGTATCGGGAAACACCATATATTTT
CASSLYRVSGNTIYF
>TRBD1|TRBJ2-7|TRBV6-5|-
TGTGCCAGCAGCCTCATTAGACAGGGTCCGGACGAGCAGTACTTC
CASSLIRQGPDEQYF
>-|TRBJ2-3|TRBV28|-
TGTGCCAGCAGTCCTCAGGGTCCCCCAAGTACAGATACGCAGTATTTT
CASSPQGPPSTDTQYF
>-|TRBJ2-7|TRBV5-6|-
TGTGCCAGCAGCTTCGGAGCTCAACGGAACGAGCAGTACTTC
CASSFGAQRNEQYF
>TRBD1|TRBJ2-2|TRBV27|-
TGTGCCAGCAGTTCCTGGACAGGGGTGAACACCGGGGAGCTGTTTTTT
CASSSWTGVNTGELFF
>-|TRBJ1-2|TRBV7-9|-
TGTGCCAGCAGCTTAGGACAGCAGAACTATGGCTACACCTTC
CASSLGQQNYGYTF
>-|TRBJ1-5|TRBV6-1|-
TGTGCCAGCAGTGAACCGGTAGGGGCAACTTCCAATCAGCCCCAGCATTTT
CASSEPVGATSNQPQHF
>TRBD1|TRBJ2-3|TRBV28|-
TGTGCCAGCAGTGGACAGGGTAGCACAGATACGCAGTATTTT
CASSGQGSTDTQYF
>-|TRBJ1-4|TRBV12-5|-
TGTGCTAGTGGTTTGGATCCACTAAGGTCCTCTAATGAAAAACTGTTTTTT
CASGLDPLRSSNEKLFF
>TRBD2|TRBJ2-3|TRBV2|-
TGTGCCAGCAGTCCGGGACTAGCGGGGTACACAGATACGCAGTATTTT
CASSPGLAGYTDTQYF
>TRBD1|TRBJ1-6|TRBV6-5|-
TGTGCCAGCAGTTCCCCCAAGACAGGGAAATCACCCCTCCACTTT
CASSSPKTGKSPLHF
>TRBD1|TRBJ2-2|TRBV27|-
TGTGCCAGCAGTGGGACAGGGGGCACCGGGGAGCTGTTTTTT
CASSGTGGTGELFF
>-|TRBJ1-2|TRBV30|few
TGTGCCTGGGAAGGGACTATACAGGGACTTAACTATGGCTACACCTTC
CAWEGTIQGLNYGYTF
>-|TRBJ1-1|TRBV6-2/TRBV6-3|once
TGTGCCAGCAGTGTGATCGACAGCTACACTGAAGCTTTCTTT
CASSVIDSYTEAFF
>TRBD1|TRBJ2-4|TRBV27|few
TGTGCCAGCAGTTTATCCCGGACAGGGTATACGAACATTCAGTACTTC
CASSLSRTGYTNIQYF
>-|TRBJ1-5|TRBV6-5|-
TGTGCCAGCAGTCTTGAGGGGGGGGCGGGTCAGCCCCAGCATTTT
CASSLEGGAGQPQHF
>-|TRBJ1-2|TRBV7-9|-
TGTGCCAGCAGCCGAGATTTTCCGGAGGTCGATGGCTACACCTTC
CASSRDFPEVDGYTF
>TRBD2|TRBJ2-5|TRBV5-6|-
TGTGCCAGCAGCTCCCTGGACGGCGGGGGGGCCCAGTACTTC
CASSSLDGGGAQYF
>TRBD2|TRBJ2-5|TRBV6-6|few
TGTGCCAGCAGTACGGGACTAGCGGTGGAGACCCAGTACTTC
CASSTGLAVETQYF
>TRBD1|TRBJ1-5|TRBV28|-
TGTGCCAGCAGTTTAAGGGGGCTCGGCAATCAGCCCCAGCATTTT
CASSLRGLGNQPQHF
>-|TRBJ2-2|TRBV9|-
TGTGCCAGCAGCCGTGGGAGTGCCGGGGAGCTGTTTTTT
CASSRGSAGELFF
>-|TRBJ2-2|TRBV24-1|-
TGTGCCACCAGTGATTGGAGCAGTATGACCGGGGAGCTGTTTTTT
CATSDWSSMTGELFF
>TRBD1|TRBJ1-5|TRBV6-1|once
TGTGCCAGCAGTGTTTTCCCGAGACAGGGGGTGTCCAATCAGCCCCAGCATTTT
CASSVFPRQGVSNQPQHF
>TRBD2|TRBJ2-3|TRBV5-4|-
TGTGCCAGCAGCTTGGGGGCGAGGCTAGCGGGCGTCACAGATACGCAGTATTTT
CASSLGARLAGVTDTQYF
>-|TRBJ1-4|TRBV5-1|-
TGCGCCAGCAGCTTGTGGGGGGATAATGAAAAACTGTTTTTT
CASSLWGDNEKLFF
>TRBD1|TRBJ1-4|TRBV5-1|-
TGCGCCAGCAGCCTGGACAGGGTTACTGAAAAACTGTTTTTT
CASSLDRVTEKLFF
>TRBD1|TRBJ1-5|TRBV25-1|-
TGTGCCAGCAAAGGGACAGGGAATCAGCCCCAGCATTTT
CASKGTGNQPQHF
>TRBD2|TRBJ2-1|TRBV24-1|-
TGTGCCACCAGTGCCATGCCGGGACTAGCGGGGGGCGGGCGCAATGAGCAGTTCTTC
CATSAMPGLAGGGRNEQFF
>-|TRBJ1-4|TRBV28|-
TGTGCCAGCACCAAGGGGAGGAAGGAAAAACTGTTTTTT
CASTKGRKEKLFF
>-|TRBJ1-5|TRBV19|-
TGTGCCAGTACCCTCACCGGGGGGTTCGGTCAGCCCCAGCATTTT
CASTLTGGFGQPQHF
>TRBD1|TRBJ2-7|TRBV11-3|-
TGTGCCAGCAGCTTAGGGGGGACAGGGCGCTACGAGCAGTACTTC
CASSLGGTGRYEQYF
>-|TRBJ1-6|TRBV28|-
TGTGCCAGCACCTTTAGAGTCCCTTTAATTTCACCCCTCCACTTT
CASTFRVPLISPLHF
>TRBD2|TRBJ2-3|TRBV11-2|-
TGTGCCAGCAGCCCCGGACTAGCGGGGGTACCAGATACGCAGTATTTT
CASSPGLAGVPDTQYF